The 24 T cell receptor beta chains given below trace back to one sample, sequenced in a study of blood T cell repertoires in COVID-19. Libraries were prepared by immunoSEQ multiplex PCR; TCRdb keeps only in-frame clonotypes and omits some of them. The sample contains about 120,000 clones, 75% to 90% of which appear only once. Sequencing used peripheral blood. These receptors were taken from a woman in her seventies with acute or convalescent COVID-19.

The V and J genes are TRBV5-1 and TRBJ2-5; TRBD2 might be the D (5 bases). V lost 2 bases and J 5 bases, leaving 19 bases between the germline ends. Germline V gene lookup returns CDR1 SGHRS and CDR2 YFSETQ. The CDR3 spans 16 residues. CDR3 sequence reads: CASSFSRAASGETQYF. The CDR3 DNA reads as TGCGCCAGCAGCTTCAGCCGGGCCGCCAGCGGTGAGACCCAGTACTTC.

V gene TRBV10-2 combines with J gene TRBJ1-2; perhaps TRBD1 as D (6 bases). Looked up from germline, CDR1 is WSHSY and CDR2 is SAAADI. There are 16 residues in the CDR3. Between the trimmed V and J ends, which lost 4 bases and 5 bases, there was a span of 20 bases. The CDR3 protein is CASSGAKGGSWYGYTF. The CDR3 nucleotides are TGCGCCAGCAGTGGGGCCAAGGGGGGGTCATGGTATGGCTACACCTTC.

The J gene is TRBJ1-1, the V gene TRBV18, with a weak D call TRBD1 (6 bases). The CDR3 totals 13 residues. V was cut by 1 base and J by 4 bases, with 7 bases left in between. The germline V gene encodes CDR1 KGHSH and CDR2 LQKENI. The CDR3 bases are TGTGCCAGCTCACCACGGGGGCCCACTGAAGCTTTCTTT. Protein sequence: CASSPRGPTEAFF.

This clone showed up just once. CDR3 sequence (DNA): TGTGCCAGCAGTTCTAGCGGGGTCACAGATACGCAGTATTTT. Its translation: CASSSSGVTDTQYF. The chain joins TRBV28 to TRBJ2-3, with 9 bases matching TRBD2. The CDR3 has 14 amino acids. Germline assignment: CDR1 MDHEN and CDR2 SYDVKM. Trimming removed 4 bases from V and 2 bases from J; junction bases left unmatched: 1. The variable domain in full, with the rest retrieved from reference TRBV28 and TRBJ2-3, is DVKVTQSSRYLVKRTGEKVFLECVQDMDHENMFWYRQDPGLGLRLIYFSYDVKMKEKGDIPEGYSVSREKKERFSLILESASTNQTSMYLCASSSSGVTDTQYFGPGTRLTVL.

The J gene is TRBJ2-7, the V gene TRBV12-3 or TRBV12-4, with 10 bases that match TRBD1. The V and J ends lost 5 bases and 3 bases, in that order; junction bases with no gene match: 1. The CDR3 spans 13 residues. The CDR3 sequence: CASSRTGGYEQYF. The CDR3 DNA sequence: TGTGCCAGCAGTCGGACAGGGGGCTACGAGCAGTACTTC.

The chain carries TRBV28 and TRBJ2-7; D possibly corresponds to TRBD1 (5 bases). CDR3 length equals 13 residues. Trimming pared 2 bases from V and 0 bases from J, leaving 5 bases between. Germline lookup yields CDR1 MDHEN and CDR2 SYDVKM. The CDR3, as DNA: TGTGCCAGCAGTTTACAGGGCTCCTACGAGCAGTACTTC. Amino acid sequence: CASSLQGSYEQYF.

This chain joins TRBV28 and TRBJ1-5; TRBD1 aligns across 8 bases. The V gene's germline CDR1 is MDHEN and CDR2 SYDVKM. This CDR3 has 13 amino acids. The ends lost 7 bases at V and 4 bases at J; junction bases unmatched: 3. CDR3 nucleotides: TGTGCCAGCACGACAGGGGTGAATCAGCCCCAGCATTTT. This gives the protein CASTTGVNQPQHF.

The chain is built from TRBV6-5 and TRBJ1-2; 7 nucleotides match TRBD1. The junction had 2 bases not matched to a gene; V was cut back by 4 bases and J by 0 bases. Germline V gene data show CDR1 as MNHEY and CDR2 as SVGAGI. The CDR3 contains 14 residues. CDR3 sequence (DNA): TGTGCCAGCAGTTCGGGACAGCCTAACTATGGCTACACCTTC. Encoded protein: CASSSGQPNYGYTF.

The chain carries TRBV10-1 and TRBJ2-7; D remains ambiguous. CDR3 length: 11 residues. Germline values: CDR1 WNHNN, CDR2 SYGVQD (reference sequence). V was pared by 10 bases and J by 0 bases, with 7 bases between. The CDR3 loop reads CANCSSYEQYF. CDR3 sequence (DNA): TGCGCCAACTGCTCCTCCTACGAGCAGTACTTC.

The chain carries TRBV9 and TRBJ2-3; no clear D. There are 14 residues in the CDR3. The V gene's germline CDR1 is SGDLS and CDR2 YYNGEE. V lost 3 bases, J lost 4 bases, and 12 bases lay in between. CDR3 protein: CASSAGSGPDTQYF. The CDR3, as DNA: TGTGCCAGCAGCGCCGGGTCGGGTCCAGATACGCAGTATTTT.

The rearrangement links TRBV12-3 or TRBV12-4 to TRBJ2-3; 7 bases match TRBD1. V was clipped by 8 bases and J by 2 bases; unmatched bases: 4. CDR3 length: 13 amino acids. CDR3 sequence: CASRDSYTDTQYF. DNA for the CDR3: TGTGCCAGCCGGGACAGTTACACAGATACGCAGTATTTT.

The rearrangement joins TRBV30 to TRBJ1-2; 7 nucleotides line up with TRBD1. V lost 3 bases and J lost 6; bases outside the gene matches: 7. CDR1 GTSNPN and CDR2 SVGIG come from the germline V gene (reference sequence). The CDR3 is 13 amino acids. The CDR3: CAWSLLQGNGYTF. The CDR3 DNA reads as TGTGCCTGGAGCTTGCTACAGGGGAATGGCTACACCTTC. Drawing the rest from reference TRBV30 and TRBJ1-2, the complete variable domain is SQTIHQWPATLVQPVGSPLSLECTVEGTSNPNLYWYRQAAGRGLQLLFYSVGIGQISSEVPQNLSASRPQDRQFILSSKKLLLSDSGFYLCAWSLLQGNGYTFGSGTRLTVV.

The V gene is TRBV5-1, the J gene TRBJ1-2, with 7 bases aligning to TRBD1. CDR3 length: 13 residues. Germline CDR1 is SGHRS and CDR2 is YFSETQ. J lost 5 bases, V lost 4 bases, and 5 bases had no gene match. In DNA form, the CDR3 reads TGCGCCAGCAGCCGAAGGACAGGTTATGGCTACACCTTC. Residues: CASSRRTGYGYTF.

The chain joins TRBV11-3 to TRBJ1-3, with 11 bases that match TRBD1. With V trimmed by 5 bases and J by 4 bases, 7 bases remained unmatched. The V gene's germline CDR1 is SGHNT and CDR2 YENEEA. The CDR3 is 16 residues long. This chain's CDR3 is CASSPGQGATGNTIYF. The CDR3 nucleotides are TGTGCCAGCAGCCCAGGACAGGGGGCTACGGGAAACACCATATATTTT.

This chain joins TRBV3-1 (or the pseudogene TRBV3-2) and TRBJ1-2, with 7 bases fitting TRBD1. Germline values: CDR1 LGHDT, CDR2 YNNKEL (reference sequence). Trimming cost V 3 bases and J 2 bases; bases outside gene matches: 6. The CDR3 runs 15 residues. For the CDR3, the DNA is TGTGCCAGCAGCCAGTACGGGACAGCGAACTATGGCTACACCTTC. It codes for CASSQYGTANYGYTF.

V and J are TRBV5-1 and TRBJ1-2, with 7 bases that match TRBD1. CDR1 is SGHRS, CDR2 YFSETQ, per germline. Unmatched junction bases numbered 10, after V lost 3 bases and J lost 2 bases. The CDR3 consists of 16 residues. The CDR3 DNA sequence: TGCGCCAGCAGCTCGCAGGGGGGAGTACTAAACTATGGCTACACCTTC. It is translated as CASSSQGGVLNYGYTF.

V gene TRBV7-3 combines with J gene TRBJ2-7, with 7 bases matching TRBD1. Germline assignment: CDR1 SGHTA and CDR2 FQGTGA. The CDR3 is made up of 13 amino acids. The V and J ends lost 1 base and 5 bases, in that order; junction bases with no gene match: 2. CDR3 nucleotides: TGTGCCAGCAGCTTAATGACAGGGAACGAGCAGTACTTC. Its translation: CASSLMTGNEQYF.

The V call is TRBV6-5, the J call TRBJ1-2, with a weak D call TRBD1 (6 bases). Trimming left V 0 bases short and J 4 bases short, with 12 bases between. Germline-derived CDR1 and CDR2 are MNHEY and SVGAGI. This CDR3 has 15 residues. CDR3 sequence (DNA): TGTGCCAGCAGTTACTCGGGGGCACGGAGCTATGGCTACACCTTC. It yields the protein CASSYSGARSYGYTF.

This clone was detected a few times. V and J are TRBV30 and TRBJ1-5, with TRBD1 matching over 8 bases. Germline V CDR1 and CDR2: GTSNPN, SVGIG (reference sequence). V shed 3 bases, J shed 7 bases, and the junction held 5 bases outside the gene matches. This CDR3 spans 13 amino acids. The CDR3 DNA reads TGTGCCTGGAGCCCAGGGGGCCGACAGCCCCAGCATTTT. Protein product: CAWSPGGRQPQHF.

Only one count was recorded for this clone. J is TRBJ2-5 and V is TRBV28, with D possibly matching TRBD2 (6 bases). V gave up 3 bases and J gave up 3 bases, with 11 bases separating them. The CDR3 extends over 14 amino acids. In germline, CDR1 is MDHEN, CDR2 SYDVKM. CDR3 residues: CASSLAGRKETQYF. In DNA, the CDR3 is TGTGCCAGCAGTTTGGCGGGACGAAAAGAGACCCAGTACTTC.

The chain combines TRBV21-1 with TRBJ2-2; the table calls TRBD1, which could not be checked here. TRBV21-1 is deemed a pseudogene. The CDR3 is made up of 18 amino acids. CDR3 amino acids: CASNTRGPGPTNTGELFF. The DNA for the CDR3 is TGTGCCAGCAACACTAGGGGGCCAGGACCCACGAACACCGGGGAGCTGTTTTTT.

V usage is TRBV14 and J usage is TRBJ1-6; D gene ambiguous. Between the trimmed V and J ends, which lost 2 bases and 11 bases, there was a span of 10 bases. The CDR3 extends over 13 amino acids. Germline V gene sequence: CDR1 SGHDN, CDR2 FVKESK. CDR3 sequence (DNA): TGTGCCAGCAGCCAACTCATCGGGACACCCCTCCACTTT. Its translation is CASSQLIGTPLHF.

V and J are TRBV5-1 and TRBJ1-1; no firm D call. The ends were cut back, 9 bases at V and 1 base at J, with 10 bases in the middle. CDR1 and CDR2 (germline): SGHRS, YFSETQ. The CDR3 spans 12 residues. CDR3 coding DNA: TGCGCCACCGGGGAAGGGAACACTGAAGCTTTCTTT. Residues: CATGEGNTEAFF.

The chain combines TRBV3-1 (or the pseudogene TRBV3-2) with TRBJ2-2; D is possibly TRBD1 (5 bases). The V end was cut by 1 base, the J end by 5 bases, with 5 bases between. Germline CDR1 LGHDT, CDR2 YNNKEL (reference sequence). The CDR3 length is 13 residues. The CDR3 bases are TGTGCCAGCAGCCAAGCAGGGACCGGGGAGCTGTTTTTT. Protein product: CASSQAGTGELFF.